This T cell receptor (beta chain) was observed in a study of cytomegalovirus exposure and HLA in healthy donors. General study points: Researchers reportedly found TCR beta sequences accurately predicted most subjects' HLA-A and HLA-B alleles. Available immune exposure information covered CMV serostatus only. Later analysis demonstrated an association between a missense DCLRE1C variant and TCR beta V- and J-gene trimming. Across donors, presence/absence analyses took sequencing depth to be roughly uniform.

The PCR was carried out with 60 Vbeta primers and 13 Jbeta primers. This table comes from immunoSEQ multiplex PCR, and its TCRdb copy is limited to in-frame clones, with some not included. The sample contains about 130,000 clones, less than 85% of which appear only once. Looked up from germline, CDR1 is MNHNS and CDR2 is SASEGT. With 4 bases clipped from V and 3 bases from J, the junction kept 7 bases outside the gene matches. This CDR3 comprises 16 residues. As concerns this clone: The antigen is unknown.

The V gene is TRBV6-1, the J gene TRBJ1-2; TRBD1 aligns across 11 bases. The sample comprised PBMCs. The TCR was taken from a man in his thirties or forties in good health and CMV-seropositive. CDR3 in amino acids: CASSARTGGLDYGYTF. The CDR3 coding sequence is TGTGCCAGCAGTGCTAGGACAGGGGGCTTGGACTATGGCTACACCTTC.